The 26 T cell receptor beta chains in this list originate from one sample, sequenced in a study of Graves' ophthalmopathy and Graves' hyperthyroidism. RNA transcripts yielded amplified TCR beta CDR3 regions. An opening RT-PCR round employed HTBI primers and preceded a second-round multiplex PCR. TCRdb independently ran MiXCR on the multiplex PCR reads; one entry per CDR3 protein. The sample contains about 500,000 distinct CDR3 sequences, 35% to 45% of which appear only once. The sequencing input was peripheral blood or thyroid tissue (not recorded which). Receptor source: an adult man with Graves' hyperthyroidism.

The chain is built from TRBV5-1 and TRBJ1-2; 7 nucleotides align to TRBD1. The CDR3 contains 14 residues. Trimming cost V 1 base and J 4 bases; bases outside gene matches: 4. Per germline, CDR1 SGHRS and CDR2 YFSETQ. The DNA for the CDR3 is TGCGCCAGCAGCTTGACAGGGGTAGTCTATGGCTACACCTTC. Translating it yields CASSLTGVVYGYTF. Combining the CDR3 with reference TRBV5-1 and TRBJ1-2 gives the whole variable domain KAGVTQTPRYLIKTRGQQVTLSCSPISGHRSVSWYQQTPGQGLQFLFEYFSETQRNKGNFPGRFSGRQFSNSRSEMNVSTLELGDSALYLCASSLTGVVYGYTFGSGTRLTVV.

This clonotype was detected many times. The chain uses TRBV9 and TRBJ1-3, with no clear D. The CDR3 is 14 amino acids. The V and J ends lost 7 bases and 0 bases respectively, with 11 bases between them. CDR1 and CDR2 (germline): SGDLS, YYNGEE. In DNA, the CDR3 is TGTGCCAGCGGGCCGTTCATCTCTGGAAACACCATATATTTT. Amino acids: CASGPFISGNTIYF.

The V call is TRBV6-5, the J call TRBJ1-1; D possibly corresponds to TRBD1 (6 bases). CDR3 length equals 15 residues. The germline gives CDR1 MNHEY, CDR2 SVGAGI. Between the trimmed V and J ends, which lost 4 bases and 1 base, there was a span of 13 bases. DNA of the CDR3: TGTGCCAGCAGTTCCGGGGGCACAACGAACACTGAAGCTTTCTTT. This codes for CASSSGGTTNTEAFF.

This clonotype was found a few times. V is TRBV25-1 and J is TRBJ2-7; tentatively, D is TRBD1 (5 bases). The closer fit of TRBJ2-1 to the DNA end suggests the J call may be wrong. The V gene's germline CDR1 is MGHDK and CDR2 SYGVNS. This CDR3 spans 14 amino acids. In nucleotides, the CDR3 is TGTGCCAGCAGTGATCCGCGGACACTCAATGAGCAGTTCTTC. Encoded protein: CASSDPRTLNEQFF.

This rearrangement joins TRBV7-2 to TRBJ2-7; possibly TRBD1 for D (6 bases). Germline V gives CDR1 SGHTA, CDR2 FQGNSA. This CDR3 comprises 14 residues. V lost 0 bases and J lost 4, with 10 bases in between. CDR3 in amino acids: CASSLAWQGYEQYF. CDR3 coding DNA: TGTGCCAGCAGCTTAGCTTGGCAGGGGTACGAGCAGTACTTC.

At least ten counts were recorded for this clonotype. CDR3 in DNA: TGTGCCAGCAGCCTATACAGGGGTTGGAACTATGGCTACACCTTC. Translation: CASSLYRGWNYGYTF. The chain combines TRBV5-6 with TRBJ1-2; TRBD1 matches 7 bases. Germline values: CDR1 SGHDT, CDR2 YYEEEE. The CDR3 spans 15 residues. With 4 bases clipped from V and 2 bases from J, the junction kept 8 bases outside the gene matches. Supplemented by reference TRBV5-6 and TRBJ1-2, the full variable domain reads DAGVTQSPTHLIKTRGQQVTLRCSPKSGHDTVSWYQQALGQGPQFIFQYYEEEERQRGNFPDRFSGHQFPNYSSELNVNALLLGDSALYLCASSLYRGWNYGYTFGSGTRLTVV.

The chain joins TRBV29-1 to TRBJ2-7; D is perhaps TRBD2 (5 bases). The CDR3 contains 12 residues. From germline, CDR1 is SQVTM and CDR2 ANQGSEA. Trimming removed 8 bases at V and 3 bases at J, with 14 bases between. CDR3 nucleotide sequence: TGCAGCTTGGAGAGGGAAATCTACGAGCAGTACTTC. The encoded protein is CSLEREIYEQYF.

This clonotype showed up many times. The rearrangement uses TRBV2 and TRBJ1-2; no clear D gene. This CDR3 is 11 amino acids long. The germline V gene has CDR1 SNHLY and CDR2 FYNNEI. The V end lost 8 bases, the J end lost 8 bases, and 12 bases lay between the germline ends. CDR3 sequence: CASGLTEGYTF. The CDR3 nucleotides read TGTGCCAGCGGGCTGACGGAAGGCTACACCTTC.

A few counts support this clonotype. V is TRBV7-3 and J is TRBJ1-1; D not resolved. The V and J ends lost 1 base and 4 bases respectively, with 7 bases between them. Germline V lookup: CDR1 SGHTA, CDR2 FQGTGA. The CDR3 covers 13 residues. This chain's CDR3 is CASSLMVLTEAFF. The CDR3 DNA reads as TGTGCCAGCAGCTTAATGGTCCTCACTGAAGCTTTCTTT. Complete variable domain (other parts from reference TRBV7-3 and TRBJ1-1): GAGVSQTPSNKVTEKGKYVELRCDPISGHTALYWYRQSLGQGPEFLIYFQGTGAADDSGLPNDRFFAVRPEGSVSTLKIQRTERGDSAVYLCASSLMVLTEAFFGQGTRLTVV.

This clonotype was detected once. This chain links TRBV7-9 with TRBJ1-1; D unclear. In germline, CDR1 is SEHNR, CDR2 FQNEAQ (reference sequence). Trimming took 1 base from V and 3 from J, leaving 12 bases between them. The CDR3 is 15 residues long. This CDR3 is CASSLGVRHDTEAFF. The CDR3 DNA follows: TGTGCCAGCAGCTTAGGGGTCCGTCATGACACTGAAGCTTTCTTT. Full variable domain (remainder filled in from reference TRBV7-9 and TRBJ1-1): DTGVSQNPRHKITKRGQNVTFRCDPISEHNRLYWYRQTLGQGPEFLTYFQNEAQLEKSRLLSDRFSAERPKGSFSTLEIQRTEQGDSAMYLCASSLGVRHDTEAFFGQGTRLTVV.

This clonotype has at least ten counts. The V gene is TRBV25-1, the J gene TRBJ1-2; 9 positions agree with TRBD1. The CDR3 extends over 16 amino acids. Germline V CDR1 and CDR2: MGHDK, SYGVNS. The V segment lost 4 bases and the J segment 3 bases; nucleotides outside the gene matches: 9. The CDR3 DNA reads TGTGCCAGCAGTGCGACAGGGGGTTCGTGGTACTATGGCTACACCTTC. Protein: CASSATGGSWYYGYTF.

The J gene is TRBJ2-7, the V gene TRBV3-1; either TRBD1 or TRBD2 may fit D (6 bases each). In germline, CDR1 is LGHDT, CDR2 YNNKEL (reference sequence). CDR3 size: 16 residues. V was pared by 0 bases and J by 3 bases, with 15 bases between. The CDR3 reads CASSQESGGPLYEQYF. The CDR3 bases are TGTGCCAGCAGCCAAGAAAGTGGGGGGCCCCTCTACGAGCAGTACTTC.

This clonotype was recorded at least ten times. V gene TRBV7-2 combines with J gene TRBJ1-1; no clear D. V was clipped by 3 bases and J by 0 bases, with 17 bases between them. The V gene's germline CDR1 is SGHTA and CDR2 FQGNSA. The CDR3 is 17 amino acids. The chain's CDR3 is CASSLVSFGRMNTEAFF. The CDR3 nucleotides are TGTGCCAGCAGCTTGGTTAGCTTTGGACGAATGAACACTGAAGCTTTCTTT.

This clonotype has ten or more counts. The V and J genes are TRBV3-1 and TRBJ1-1, with D perhaps TRBD1 (6 bases). This CDR3 is 15 amino acids long. Trimming left V 4 bases short and J 0 bases short, with 12 bases between. Germline V gives CDR1 LGHDT, CDR2 YNNKEL (reference sequence). DNA for the CDR3: TGTGCCAGCAGCCTCCACAGGGCCATGAACACTGAAGCTTTCTTT. Its translation is CASSLHRAMNTEAFF.

This clonotype showed up just a few times. This sequence joins TRBV5-8 and TRBJ1-2; 8 positions agree with TRBD1. V lost 0 bases, J lost 4 bases, and 8 bases stayed unmatched. The CDR3 is 16 amino acids. Germline CDR1 reads SGHTS; CDR2 reads YDEGEE. The CDR3 sequence: CASSLGTGGPSYGYTF. The DNA of the CDR3 is TGTGCCAGCAGCTTGGGAACAGGGGGACCTTCCTATGGCTACACCTTC. The full variable domain, rest sourced from reference TRBV5-8 and TRBJ1-2, is EAGVTQSPTHLIKTRGQQATLRCSPISGHTSVYWYQQALGLGLQFLLWYDEGEERNRGNFPPRFSGRQFPNYSSELNVNALELEDSALYLCASSLGTGGPSYGYTFGSGTRLTVV.

At least ten counts were recorded for this clonotype. This rearrangement joins TRBV24-1 to TRBJ2-7; perhaps TRBD2 as D (6 bases). V lost 3 bases and J 6 bases, leaving 14 bases between the germline ends. Germline lookup yields CDR1 KGHDR and CDR2 SFDVKD. This CDR3 is built from 14 residues. The CDR3 coding sequence is TGTGCCACCAGTGATCCGTCACGCGGGGCCGAGCAGTACTTC. Translated, it gives CATSDPSRGAEQYF.

The sample holds a few counts of this clonotype. This chain uses TRBV24-1 with TRBJ2-2, with TRBD1 as a possible D gene (6 bases). The CDR3 runs to 16 residues. Looked up from germline, CDR1 is KGHDR and CDR2 is SFDVKD. With 3 bases removed from V and 3 bases from J, the gap between germline ends came to 13 bases. The CDR3 reads CATSDLRGKHTGELFF. The CDR3 nucleotides read TGTGCCACCAGTGATCTGAGGGGGAAACACACCGGGGAGCTGTTTTTT.

This clonotype was seen many times. The chain carries TRBV12-3 or TRBV12-4 and TRBJ2-5, with 9 bases matching TRBD2. Germline trimming cut 5 bases from V and 2 bases from J; bases unmatched to any gene: 6. The CDR3 totals 15 residues. CDR3 loop: CASSVGLAPQETQYF. CDR3 coding DNA: TGTGCCAGCAGTGTGGGACTAGCACCACAAGAGACCCAGTACTTC.

The CDR3 DNA follows: TGTGCCAGCAGCTTCCGGGACAGGCCTGGCTACGAGCAGTACTTC. Encoded protein: CASSFRDRPGYEQYF. The J gene is TRBJ2-7, the V gene TRBV7-3, with 8 bases that match TRBD1. Germline values: CDR1 SGHTA, CDR2 FQGTGA. V was clipped by 3 bases and J by 3 bases; unmatched bases: 7. CDR3 length equals 15 residues.

The chain has TRBV6-2 or TRBV6-3 and TRBJ1-1; D gene ambiguous. This CDR3 spans 14 amino acids. Looked up from germline, CDR1 is MNHEY and CDR2 is SVGEGT. Trimming cost V 4 bases and J 4 bases, with 13 bases left between them. The CDR3 coding sequence is TGTGCCAGCAGTTTCTCTACAGCAACCACTGAAGCTTTCTTT. It is translated as CASSFSTATTEAFF.

Ten or more counts support this clonotype. The chain uses TRBV28 and TRBJ1-5; D is unresolved. The CDR3 runs to 15 residues. The germline CDR1 and CDR2 sequences are MDHEN and SYDVKM. V gave up 6 bases and J gave up 0 bases, with 12 bases separating them. The CDR3 DNA reads as TGTGCCAGCAGCCCACGGTTAAGTAGCAATCAGCCCCAGCATTTT. Translating it yields CASSPRLSSNQPQHF.

The gene calls are TRBV3-1 and TRBJ1-6; D possibly corresponds to TRBD1 (5 bases). The germline CDR1 and CDR2 sequences are LGHDT and YNNKEL (reference sequence). This CDR3 has 14 amino acids. Trimming took off 4 bases at V and 7 bases at J, with 11 bases between the two ends. In DNA form, the CDR3 reads TGTGCCAGCAGCCCTGAACAGGCCAATTCACCCCTCCACTTT. This translates into CASSPEQANSPLHF.

There are a few counts of this clonotype. The rearrangement joins TRBV7-9 to TRBJ1-1; 8 nucleotides line up with TRBD1. The CDR3 is made up of 14 amino acids. After removal of 6 bases from V and 7 bases from J, the junction contained 10 bases not matched to a gene. From germline, CDR1 is SEHNR and CDR2 FQNEAQ (reference sequence). CDR3 nucleotides: TGTGCCAGCAGTTTCACCCGACAGGGGAGTGAAGCTTTCTTT. Translated: CASSFTRQGSEAFF.

The rearrangement joins TRBV12-3 or TRBV12-4 to TRBJ1-2; the D gene is possibly TRBD1 (5 bases). V was pared by 4 bases and J by 7 bases, with 7 bases between. The CDR3 is made up of 11 amino acids. For the CDR3, the DNA is TGTGCCAGCAGTTCAGGGATTGGCTACACCTTC. It specifies CASSSGIGYTF.

This clonotype came up many times. The V and J genes are TRBV5-1 and TRBJ2-7; 7 nucleotides match TRBD2. The CDR3 runs 16 residues. V was pared by 4 bases and J by 0 bases, with 10 bases of the junction left unmatched. Germline V CDR1 and CDR2: SGHRS, YFSETQ. In DNA form, the CDR3 reads TGCGCCAGCAGCCGGTTGGGACTATCTAGCTCCTACGAGCAGTACTTC. This codes for CASSRLGLSSSYEQYF.

This clonotype was picked up many times. V is TRBV3-1 and J is TRBJ1-4; 7 nucleotides match TRBD1. The CDR3 extends over 12 amino acids. Germline V gene lookup returns CDR1 LGHDT and CDR2 YNNKEL (reference sequence). V lost 0 bases to trimming and J lost 14 bases; unmatched junction nucleotides: 3. Here the CDR3 reads CASSQETGRLFF. The CDR3 DNA sequence: TGTGCCAGCAGCCAAGAGACAGGGAGGCTGTTTTTT.